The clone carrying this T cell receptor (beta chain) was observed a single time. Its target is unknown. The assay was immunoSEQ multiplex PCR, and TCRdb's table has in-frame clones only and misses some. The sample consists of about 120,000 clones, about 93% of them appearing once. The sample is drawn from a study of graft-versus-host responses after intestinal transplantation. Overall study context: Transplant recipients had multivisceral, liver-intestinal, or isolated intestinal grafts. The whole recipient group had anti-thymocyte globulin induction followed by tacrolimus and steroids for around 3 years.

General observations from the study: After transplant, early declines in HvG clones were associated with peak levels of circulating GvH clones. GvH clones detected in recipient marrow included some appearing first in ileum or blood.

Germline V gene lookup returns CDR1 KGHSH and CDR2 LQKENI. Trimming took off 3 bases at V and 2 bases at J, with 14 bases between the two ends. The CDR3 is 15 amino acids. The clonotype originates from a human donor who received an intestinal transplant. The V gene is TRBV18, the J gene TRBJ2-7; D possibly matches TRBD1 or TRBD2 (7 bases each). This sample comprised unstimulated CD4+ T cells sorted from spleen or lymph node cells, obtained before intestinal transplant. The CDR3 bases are TGTGCCAGCTCACCTCGCAGGGGGGGCCCCTACGAGCAGTACTTC. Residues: CASSPRRGGPYEQYF.